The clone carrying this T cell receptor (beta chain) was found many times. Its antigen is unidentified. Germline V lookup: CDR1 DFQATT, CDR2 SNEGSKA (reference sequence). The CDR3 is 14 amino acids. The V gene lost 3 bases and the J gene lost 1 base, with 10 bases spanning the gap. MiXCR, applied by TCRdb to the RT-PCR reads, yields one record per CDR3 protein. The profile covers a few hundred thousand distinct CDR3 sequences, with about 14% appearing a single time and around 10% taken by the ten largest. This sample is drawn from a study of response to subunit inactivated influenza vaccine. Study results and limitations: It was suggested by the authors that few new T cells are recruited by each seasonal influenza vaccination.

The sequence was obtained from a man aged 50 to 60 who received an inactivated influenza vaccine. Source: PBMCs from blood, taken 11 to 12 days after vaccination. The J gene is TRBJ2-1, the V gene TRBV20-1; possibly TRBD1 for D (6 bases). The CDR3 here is CSASSGTSYNEQFF. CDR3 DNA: TGCAGTGCTAGTTCGGGGACATCCTACAATGAGCAGTTCTTC.